This T cell receptor beta chain was profiled in a study of blood T cell repertoires in COVID-19 (dated by TCRdb to 2020 to 2022). For the study in its entirety: The collaborator samples originated in the United States, Italy and Spain and spanned the acute and convalescent phases of COVID-19. The prospective study material was composed of cDNA or gDNA derived from T cells, B-cell-depleted T cells, or PBMCs. Subjects who had been exposed to COVID-19, were actively infected with it, or had recovered from it provided the deeply sampled blood TCRbeta repertoires that made up the dataset. The repertoires were released in a freely available public database meant as a resource for research on the immune response to SARS-CoV-2. The samples were drawn from two sources: the first 160 participants of the ongoing ImmuneRACE study, and about 1,300 subjects contributed by 6 global collaborators. Nearly every sample came with metadata listing a de-identified subject ID, COVID-19 status, age in years and sex. Where HLA class I and class II types were available, the types were taken from metadata supplied by the sample provider, not from assay-based typing. Results the study describes overall, beyond this receptor: The amount of clinical and demographic metadata varied by source and participant and was provided uncurated.

With regard to this clone: The antigen this receptor binds is unknown. No base quality information exists; no much larger clone differs at one position.

The CDR1 and CDR2 encoded by the germline V gene are SGHAT and FQNNGV. V is trimmed back by 0 bases and J by 3 bases, and the junction contains 8 bases that no gene match accounts for. The CDR3 spans 18 residues, from the cysteine through the phenylalanine. The read is trimmed to its CDR3 DNA, 54 bases read in frame from base 1. Each collaborating institution followed its own protocols to collect whole blood in K2EDTA tubes. For TCRbeta analysis, collaborators shipped samples as frozen whole blood, isolated PBMCs, or DNA extracted from either of those sample types. TCRbeta CDR3 regions were amplified from genomic DNA using the immunoSEQ Assay, a bias-controlled multiplex PCR. As for the authors' bioinformatics: Nucleated cell counts per sample were estimated from amplification of reference gene primers within the assay. To quantify the absolute abundance of each unique TCRbeta CDR3 rearrangement, sequence reads were collapsed and filtered. For each sample, productive Simpson clonality was calculated as the square root of Simpson's diversity index over productive rearrangements. In TCRdb, the immuneACCESS table is reduced to in-frame sequences with V and J assigned. These tables do not hold every clone; where another copy was compared, an unresolved V gene accounts for under half, and the others remain unexplained. For V, J and clone size, that table is used; D and trimming come from the DNA. The sample table records approximately 220,000 clones; roughly 83% of these occur just once. The ten biggest clones cover roughly 27% of the sample.

Sequences were obtained from peripheral blood. The sequence derives from a middle-aged man with acute or convalescent COVID-19. The V gene is TRBV11-2 and the J gene is TRBJ1-2, with 12 middle bases fitting TRBD1. The DNA sequence is as follows: TGTGCCAGCAGCTTAGATGGGACAGGGGGCGTGGGTCACTATGGCTACACCTTC. Translated, this gives CASSLDGTGGVGHYGYTF.